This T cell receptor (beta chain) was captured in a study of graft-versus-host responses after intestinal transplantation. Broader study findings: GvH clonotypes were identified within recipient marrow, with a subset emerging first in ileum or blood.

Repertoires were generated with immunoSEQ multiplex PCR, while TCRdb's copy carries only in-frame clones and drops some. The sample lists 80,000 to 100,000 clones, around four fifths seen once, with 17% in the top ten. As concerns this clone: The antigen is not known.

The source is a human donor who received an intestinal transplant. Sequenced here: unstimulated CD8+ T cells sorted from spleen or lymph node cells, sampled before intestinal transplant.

The CDR3 loop reads CASSPRDRDEKLFF. CDR3 DNA sequence: TGTGCCAGCAGCCCCCGGGACAGGGATGAAAAACTGTTTTTT. J is TRBJ1-4 and V is TRBV9, with 9 nucleotides matching TRBD1. Looked up from germline, CDR1 is SGDLS and CDR2 is YYNGEE. The CDR3 spans 14 residues. The V and J ends lost 4 bases and 6 bases, in that order; junction bases with no gene match: 4.